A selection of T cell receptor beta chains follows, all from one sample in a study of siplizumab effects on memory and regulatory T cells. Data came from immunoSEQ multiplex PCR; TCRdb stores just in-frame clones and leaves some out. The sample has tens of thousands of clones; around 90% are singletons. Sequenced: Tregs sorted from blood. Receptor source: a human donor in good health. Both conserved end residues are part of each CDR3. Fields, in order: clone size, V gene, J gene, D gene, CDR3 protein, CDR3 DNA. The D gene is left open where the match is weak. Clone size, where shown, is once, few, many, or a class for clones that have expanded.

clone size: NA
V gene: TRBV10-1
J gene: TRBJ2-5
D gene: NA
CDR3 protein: CASSERGAQETQYF
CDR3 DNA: TGCGCCAGCAGTGAGCGAGGGGCCCAAGAGACCCAGTACTTC

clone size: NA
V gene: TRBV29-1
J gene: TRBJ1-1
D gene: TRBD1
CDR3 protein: CSVEMRDRGSEAFF
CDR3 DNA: TGCAGCGTTGAGATGCGGGACAGGGGGTCTGAAGCTTTCTTT

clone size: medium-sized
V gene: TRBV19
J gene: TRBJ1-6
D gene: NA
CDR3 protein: CASSIRSRDSNSPLHF
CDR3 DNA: TGTGCCAGTAGTATTCGAAGCAGGGATAGTAATTCACCCCTCCACTTT

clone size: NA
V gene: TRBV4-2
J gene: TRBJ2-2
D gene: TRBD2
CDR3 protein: CASSQYSGTSGGAGGELFF
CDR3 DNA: TGTGCCAGCAGCCAATACTCCGGGACTAGCGGGGGGGCCGGCGGGGAGCTGTTTTTT

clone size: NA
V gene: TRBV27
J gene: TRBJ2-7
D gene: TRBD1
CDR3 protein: CASSLWTGGSNEQYF
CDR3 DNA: TGTGCCAGCAGTCTCTGGACAGGGGGTTCCAACGAGCAGTACTTC

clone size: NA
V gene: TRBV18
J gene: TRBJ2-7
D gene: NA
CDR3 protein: CASSPQGMEQYF
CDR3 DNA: TGTGCCAGCTCCCCCCAGGGTATGGAGCAGTACTTC

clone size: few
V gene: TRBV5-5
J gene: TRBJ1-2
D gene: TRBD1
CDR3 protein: CASSLGSGTGGREGYTF
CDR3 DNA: TGTGCCAGCAGCTTGGGGTCCGGGACAGGGGGCCGGGAAGGCTACACCTTC

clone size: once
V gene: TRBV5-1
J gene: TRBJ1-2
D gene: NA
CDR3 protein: CASSSGQSYGYTF
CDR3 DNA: TGCGCCAGCAGCTCCGGACAGAGCTATGGCTACACCTTC

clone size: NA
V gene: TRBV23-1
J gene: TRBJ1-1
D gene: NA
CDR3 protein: CASTKAGPPRRNTEAFF
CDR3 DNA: TGCGCCAGCACCAAGGCAGGACCGCCCCGAAGGAACACTGAAGCTTTCTTT

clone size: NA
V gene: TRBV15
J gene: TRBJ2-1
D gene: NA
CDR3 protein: CAIRDRNNNEQFF
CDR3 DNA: TGTGCCATCAGAGACAGGAACAACAATGAGCAGTTCTTC

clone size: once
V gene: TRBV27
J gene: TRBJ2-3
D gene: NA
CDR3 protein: CASSSPIPTDTQYF
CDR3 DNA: TGTGCCAGCAGTTCCCCTATTCCCACAGATACGCAGTATTTT

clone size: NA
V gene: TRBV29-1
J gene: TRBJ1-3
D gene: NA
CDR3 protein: CSVLNSGNTIYF
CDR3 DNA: TGCAGCGTGCTAAATTCTGGAAACACCATATATTTT

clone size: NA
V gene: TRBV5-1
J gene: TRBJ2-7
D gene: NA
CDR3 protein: CASSSGTPSYEQYF
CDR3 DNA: TGCGCCAGCAGCTCCGGGACACCGTCCTACGAGCAGTACTTC

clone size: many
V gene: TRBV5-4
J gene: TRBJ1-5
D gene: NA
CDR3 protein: CASSLDGGSQPQHF
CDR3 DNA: TGTGCCAGCAGCTTGGATGGAGGAAGCCAGCCCCAGCATTTT

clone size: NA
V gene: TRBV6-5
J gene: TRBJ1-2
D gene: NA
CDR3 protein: CASRYGTDFGYTF
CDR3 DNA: TGTGCCAGCAGATACGGGACGGATTTTGGCTACACCTTC

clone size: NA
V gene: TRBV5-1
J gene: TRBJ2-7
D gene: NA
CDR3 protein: CASDKAGHIRYEQYF
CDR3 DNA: TGCGCCAGCGATAAAGCGGGACACATAAGATACGAGCAGTACTTC

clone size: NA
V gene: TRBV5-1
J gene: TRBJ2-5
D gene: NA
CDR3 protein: CASSLARLGQETQYF
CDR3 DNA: TGCGCCAGCAGCTTGGCTCGACTTGGTCAAGAGACCCAGTACTTC

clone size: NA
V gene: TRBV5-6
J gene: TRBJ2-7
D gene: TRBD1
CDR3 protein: CASSKLGQGNSYEQYF
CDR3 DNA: TGTGCCAGCAGCAAACTGGGACAGGGTAACTCCTACGAGCAGTACTTC

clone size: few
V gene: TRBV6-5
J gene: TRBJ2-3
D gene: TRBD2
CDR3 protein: CASRQGLAGGDTQYF
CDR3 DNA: TGTGCCAGCAGGCAGGGACTAGCGGGGGGGGATACGCAGTATTTT

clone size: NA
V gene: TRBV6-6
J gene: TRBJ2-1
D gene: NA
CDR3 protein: CASQLGTTDEQFF
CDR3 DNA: TGTGCCAGCCAGCTCGGGACGACGGATGAGCAGTTCTTC

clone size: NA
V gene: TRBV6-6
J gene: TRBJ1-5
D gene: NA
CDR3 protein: CASSPTGVSQPQHF
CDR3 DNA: TGTGCCAGCAGTCCTACAGGAGTCAGCCAGCCCCAGCATTTT

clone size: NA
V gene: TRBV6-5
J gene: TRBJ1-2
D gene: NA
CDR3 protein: CANSYSIGGGYGYTF
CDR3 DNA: TGTGCCAACAGTTACTCCATAGGGGGAGGATATGGCTACACCTTC

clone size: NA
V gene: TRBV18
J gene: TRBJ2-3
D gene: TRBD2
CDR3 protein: CASSPPRGSGETKRGTDTQYF
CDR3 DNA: TGTGCCAGCTCACCACCCCGGGGTAGCGGGGAGACAAAGCGGGGCACAGATACGCAGTATTTT

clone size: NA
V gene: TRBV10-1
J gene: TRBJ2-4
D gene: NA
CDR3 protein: CASIATPGPISSSQYF
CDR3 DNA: TGCGCCAGCATAGCAACCCCGGGACCTATATCTTCCTCTCAGTACTTC

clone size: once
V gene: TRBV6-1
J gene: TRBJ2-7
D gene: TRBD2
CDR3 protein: CASSRSGTSAYEQYF
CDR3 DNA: TGTGCCAGCAGTCGATCCGGGACTAGTGCCTACGAGCAGTACTTC

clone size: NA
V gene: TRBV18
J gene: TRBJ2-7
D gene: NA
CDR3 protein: CASSPGGLYEQYF
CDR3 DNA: TGTGCCAGCTCACCGGGGGGACTCTACGAGCAGTACTTC

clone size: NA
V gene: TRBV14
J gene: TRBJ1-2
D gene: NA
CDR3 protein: CASSARTDYGYTF
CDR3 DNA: TGTGCCAGCAGCGCCCGGACAGACTATGGCTACACCTTC

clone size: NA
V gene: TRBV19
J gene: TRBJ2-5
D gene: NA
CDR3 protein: CASSIQETQYF
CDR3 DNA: TGTGCCAGTAGCATCCAAGAGACCCAGTACTTC

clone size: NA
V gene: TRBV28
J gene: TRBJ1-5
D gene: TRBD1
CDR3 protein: CASSVYRGSGNQPQHF
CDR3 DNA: TGTGCCAGCAGTGTTTACAGGGGCTCGGGCAATCAGCCCCAGCATTTT